A selection of T cell receptor beta chains follows, all from one sample in a study of blood T cell repertoires in COVID-19. Data came from immunoSEQ multiplex PCR; TCRdb stores just in-frame clones and leaves some out. The table has about 250,000 clones, 86% seen once. Material for sequencing was PBMCs or T cells enriched from blood (not recorded which). These receptors all stem from a man younger than 30 who had recovered from COVID-19. Each CDR3 is given with its conserved first and last residue. D genes are given only for firm matches. Some rows mark clone size as missing; the rest say once, few, many or name a class of expanded clone.

DNA | CDR3 | D | J | V | size
TGTGCCATCAATAACCGGGACAGGGGGTACGAGCAGTACTTC | CAINNRDRGYEQYF | TRBD1 | TRBJ2-7 | TRBV10-3 | .
TGTGCCAGCAGCGAACCTCGACCGGGACAGGTATGGACTGAAGCTTTCTTT | CASSEPRPGQVWTEAFF | TRBD1 | TRBJ1-1 | TRBV6-1 | .
TGTGCCAGCAGTGAATCCCTAGTGCCCCAAGAGCAGTACTTC | CASSESLVPQEQYF | . | TRBJ2-7 | TRBV6-1 | .
TGCGCCAGCAGCTTGGCCGGGACAGGGAAGAATGAAAAACTGTTTTTT | CASSLAGTGKNEKLFF | TRBD1 | TRBJ1-4 | TRBV5-1 | .
TGTGCCACCAGCCCCGAGGCAGGGCTTTATGAAAAACTGTTTTTT | CATSPEAGLYEKLFF | . | TRBJ1-4 | TRBV15 | .
TGTGCCAGCTCTCGACTAGCGGGGTGGACAGATACGCAGTATTTT | CASSRLAGWTDTQYF | TRBD2 | TRBJ2-3 | TRBV18 | .
TGTGCCTGGAGTCTCGGACAGAGCTATGGCTACACCTTC | CAWSLGQSYGYTF | . | TRBJ1-2 | TRBV30 | .
TGTGCCAGCAGCTTAGGCAGAACCGAGAACACTGAAGCTTTCTTT | CASSLGRTENTEAFF | . | TRBJ1-1 | TRBV7-9 | .
TGTGCCAGCAGCTTCGCGGGATTGAACACTGAAGCTTTCTTT | CASSFAGLNTEAFF | . | TRBJ1-1 | TRBV11-3 | .
TGTGCCAGTAGGCGATCTAATGAAAAACTGTTTTTT | CASRRSNEKLFF | . | TRBJ1-4 | TRBV19 | .
TGTGCCAGCAGCTTAAACAGTGGTGGAAACACCATATATTTT | CASSLNSGGNTIYF | . | TRBJ1-3 | TRBV7-9 | .
TGTGCCAGCAGCCAGTCCGGGACTGTCCCCACAGATACGCAGTATTTT | CASSQSGTVPTDTQYF | . | TRBJ2-3 | TRBV9 | .
TGTGCCACCAGTGATGGGACAGGAGATGGCTACACCTTC | CATSDGTGDGYTF | TRBD1 | TRBJ1-2 | TRBV24-1 | .
TGCGCCAGCAGACTAGAAAACTACGAGCAGTACTTC | CASRLENYEQYF | . | TRBJ2-7 | TRBV10-2 | .
TGTGCCAGCTCACCCCGGACAGGAATATTTAGCACAGATACGCAGTATTTT | CASSPRTGIFSTDTQYF | TRBD1 | TRBJ2-3 | TRBV18 | .
TGTGCCAGCAGCGAAGGGCCCGGGGGTGTCGAGACCCAGTACTTC | CASSEGPGGVETQYF | . | TRBJ2-5 | TRBV7-9 | .
TGTGCCAGCAGCTACAGGCTCTCTGGAAACACCATATATTTT | CASSYRLSGNTIYF | . | TRBJ1-3 | TRBV2 | .
TGTGCCAGCAGCCCCCAGGGGGCAAGGTCAGATACGCAGTATTTT | CASSPQGARSDTQYF | TRBD1 | TRBJ2-3 | TRBV3-1/TRBV3-2 | .
TGTGCCAGCAGCAAGGGCAGCCTAAATGAAAAACTGTTTTTT | CASSKGSLNEKLFF | . | TRBJ1-4 | TRBV21-1 | once
TGTGCCAGCAGTCAACAGGGATTCGAGCAGTTCTTC | CASSQQGFEQFF | . | TRBJ2-1 | TRBV12-3/TRBV12-4 | .
TGTGCCAGCAGCCCCCCCGGGAAGTCAGCATTCCATGGCTACACCTTC | CASSPPGKSAFHGYTF | . | TRBJ1-2 | TRBV28 | once
TGTGCCAGCAGTTATGGACAGGTTGGAAACACCATATATTTT | CASSYGQVGNTIYF | TRBD1 | TRBJ1-3 | TRBV6-2/TRBV6-3 | .
TGTGCCAGCAGTTATACAGGGAAGTATGAAAAACTGTTTTTT | CASSYTGKYEKLFF | . | TRBJ1-4 | TRBV6-5 | few
TGTGCCATCAGGATAACAGGGGGCGGTCGGTACGAGCAGTACTTC | CAIRITGGGRYEQYF | TRBD1 | TRBJ2-7 | TRBV10-3 | .
TGTGCCAGCAGCCCAGGGGTTTCCTCCTACAATGAGCAGTTCTTC | CASSPGVSSYNEQFF | . | TRBJ2-1 | TRBV5-4 | few
TGTGCCAGTAGTATAGCGGATGGCTACACCTTC | CASSIADGYTF | . | TRBJ1-2 | TRBV19 | .
TGCGCCAGCACCGGGCAGGGGGCTTCAGGTGAGCAGTTCTTC | CASTGQGASGEQFF | TRBD1 | TRBJ2-1 | TRBV5-1 | .
TGTGCCAGCAGCCCGGCAGGTTTCAATGGCTACACCTTC | CASSPAGFNGYTF | . | TRBJ1-2 | TRBV7-9 | .
TGTGCCAGCAGTAAGTGGACAGGACCCAATTCACCCCTCCACTTT | CASSKWTGPNSPLHF | TRBD1 | TRBJ1-6 | TRBV6-5 | .
TGCGCCAGCAGCCAAGATCGCGGCGGGAGCTCCTATAATTCACCCCTCCACTTT | CASSQDRGGSSYNSPLHF | . | TRBJ1-6 | TRBV4-1 | .
TGTGCCAGCAGCGGACAGGGATATGGCTACACCTTC | CASSGQGYGYTF | TRBD1 | TRBJ1-2 | TRBV28 | .
TGTGCCTGGAGTGTACGAGGCAGGGTCTATGGCTACACCTTC | CAWSVRGRVYGYTF | . | TRBJ1-2 | TRBV30 | .
TGTGCCTTCGGAGCTATGCGGGGGGGCGTAGATACGCAGTATTTT | CAFGAMRGGVDTQYF | TRBD2 | TRBJ2-3 | TRBV7-2 | .
TGCGCCAGCAACCTAGGGACTAGCGGGGACAATGAGCAGTTCTTC | CASNLGTSGDNEQFF | TRBD2 | TRBJ2-1 | TRBV10-1 | .
TGTGCCTGGAGTTACAGCGGGAGTGTCGAGCAGTACTTC | CAWSYSGSVEQYF | TRBD2 | TRBJ2-7 | TRBV30 | .
TGTGCCAGTAGTATCGGGACAGGCTCCAATCAGCCCCAGCATTTT | CASSIGTGSNQPQHF | TRBD1 | TRBJ1-5 | TRBV19 | .
TGTGCCAGTAGTATATTCGAGACAGGGGATCCGAACACTGAAGCTTTCTTT | CASSIFETGDPNTEAFF | TRBD1 | TRBJ1-1 | TRBV19 | once
TGTGCCAGTAGTACAATGGGACACCTGGGAAACACTGAAGCTTTCTTT | CASSTMGHLGNTEAFF | . | TRBJ1-1 | TRBV19 | .
TGTGCCAGTAGTATAGTTTCGGGGGGGGCCAATGAGCAGTTCTTC | CASSIVSGGANEQFF | TRBD2 | TRBJ2-1 | TRBV19 | .
TGTGCCAGCAGAAAGGGGGGGCAGGGGGCTGGGTGGGAGACCCAGTACTTC | CASRKGGQGAGWETQYF | . | TRBJ2-5 | TRBV27 | .
TGTGCCAGCTTAAGGGGGCTAGCCTACAATGAGCAGTTCTTC | CASLRGLAYNEQFF | TRBD1 | TRBJ2-1 | TRBV2 | .
TGTGCCAGCAGTCCCAGGGCTACCTTGAAAGCTTTCTTT | CASSPRATLKAFF | . | TRBJ1-1 | TRBV27 | .
TGTGCCAGCAGCTTTCGGGGTCGCCTAAAGAACATTCAGTACTTC | CASSFRGRLKNIQYF | . | TRBJ2-4 | TRBV5-6 | .
TGTGCCAGCAGTGAAGGGACTAGCGGGTTAAGCTCCTACAATGAGCAGTTCTTC | CASSEGTSGLSSYNEQFF | TRBD2 | TRBJ2-1 | TRBV6-1 | .
TGTGCCAGCAGCCCCGGGACTAGCGGACCTTACGAGCAGTACTTC | CASSPGTSGPYEQYF | TRBD2 | TRBJ2-7 | TRBV11-3 | .
TGTGCCAGCAGCTTCAAGGGGGTCAACACCGGGGAGCTGTTTTTT | CASSFKGVNTGELFF | . | TRBJ2-2 | TRBV11-2 | .